The 17 T cell receptor beta chains listed next were all sequenced from one sample in a study of blood T cells in healthy people across ages. Combining a sample-barcoded 5' primer with a J-beta primer mix, a second PCR ran for roughly 7 to 12 cycles. TCRdb re-called the 5' RACE reads through MiXCR, storing one row per CDR3 protein. The data show approximately 1,000,000 distinct CDR3 sequences, more than 30% seen once. Material: blood. These receptors were collected from a man aged 18 to 30 in good health.

CDR3: CSADSRGGSYNEQFF. The CDR3, as DNA: TGCAGTGCCGATTCTCGGGGGGGCTCCTACAATGAGCAGTTCTTC. V is TRBV20-1 and J is TRBJ2-1; 8 nucleotides match TRBD2. The CDR3 sequence is 15 residues long. The germline gives CDR1 DFQATT, CDR2 SNEGSKA (reference sequence). Trimming took 6 bases from V and 0 from J; bases not matched to a gene: 7.

The chain has TRBV4-2 and TRBJ2-3; TRBD2 matches at 9 bases. This CDR3 spans 16 amino acids. Germline values: CDR1 LGHNA, CDR2 YNFKEQ. The V gene end was trimmed by 4 bases and the J gene end by 2 bases; junction bases not matched to a gene: 7. CDR3: CASSLISGGTTDTQYF. The CDR3, as DNA: TGTGCCAGCAGCCTGATAAGCGGGGGGACCACAGATACGCAGTATTTT.

CDR3 protein: CASSQGVLDDPWQETQYF. CDR3 DNA: TGTGCCAGCAGCCAAGGTGTGCTGGACGATCCATGGCAAGAGACCCAGTACTTC. This chain connects TRBV3-1 to TRBJ2-4; D is unclear. The better agreement between TRBJ2-5 and the DNA end casts doubt on the J call. The CDR3 is made up of 18 amino acids. Germline V lookup: CDR1 LGHDT, CDR2 YNNKEL (reference sequence).

The V and J genes are TRBV7-3 and TRBJ1-1; 7 nucleotides agree with TRBD1. The CDR3 contains 17 residues. V dropped 5 bases and J dropped 0; count of bases not matched to a gene: 12. CDR1 SGHTA and CDR2 FQGTGA come from the germline V gene. This CDR3 reads CASSAQPQGVMNTEAFF. The DNA of the CDR3 is TGTGCCAGCAGCGCTCAGCCGCAGGGGGTCATGAACACTGAAGCTTTCTTT.

This chain connects TRBV30 to TRBJ1-2, with D hard to call. Trimming cost V 3 bases and J 2 bases, with 13 bases left between them. The CDR3 is made up of 14 amino acids. Germline values: CDR1 GTSNPN, CDR2 SVGIG (reference sequence). As DNA, the CDR3 is TGTGCCTGGAGCCCCCCCAGGCCAAACTATGGCTACACCTTC. Its protein product is CAWSPPRPNYGYTF.

The chain couples TRBV4-1 to TRBJ1-5; D might be TRBD1 (6 bases). The CDR3 totals 13 residues. The V and J ends lost 4 bases and 4 bases respectively, with 8 bases between them. Germline V gene lookup returns CDR1 MGHRA and CDR2 YSYEKL. This CDR3 reads CASSRTENQPQHF. The CDR3 DNA reads TGCGCCAGCAGCCGGACAGAAAATCAGCCCCAGCATTTT.

The rearrangement uses TRBV9 and TRBJ1-2, with TRBD1 matching over 9 bases. V was clipped by 6 bases and J by 5 bases; unmatched bases: 8. Germline values: CDR1 SGDLS, CDR2 YYNGEE. The CDR3 sequence is 14 residues long. The CDR3 loop is CASIPGGQGYGYTF. The CDR3 DNA reads TGTGCCAGCATTCCCGGGGGACAGGGTTATGGCTACACCTTC.

The V gene is TRBV20-1, the J gene TRBJ1-1, with TRBD1 as a possible D gene (6 bases). Germline V gene lookup returns CDR1 DFQATT and CDR2 SNEGSKA (reference sequence). V lost 5 bases, J lost 3 bases, and 16 bases lay in between. CDR3 length: 14 residues. CDR3: CSAWTGPGDTEAFF. The CDR3 nucleotides are TGCAGTGCTTGGACGGGCCCAGGGGACACTGAAGCTTTCTTT.

This clonotype was observed a few times. V gene TRBV20-1 combines with J gene TRBJ1-1; D is ambiguous. The CDR3 consists of 14 residues. Per the germline V gene, CDR1 is DFQATT and CDR2 is SNEGSKA (reference sequence). V dropped 5 bases and J dropped 4 bases, with 17 bases sitting between them. The CDR3 region has the DNA TGCAGTGCTGCCCAGTCGGTTCGGGGCACTGAAGCTTTCTTT. Residues: CSAAQSVRGTEAFF.

This clonotype came up a few times. This chain links TRBV7-2 with TRBJ2-7; D may be TRBD1 or TRBD2 (5 bases each). Germline CDR1 SGHTA, CDR2 FQGNSA. With 4 bases removed from V and 4 bases from J, the gap between germline ends came to 14 bases. CDR3 length: 14 residues. CDR3 sequence (DNA): TGTGCCAGCAGCTCGAGGGACGGTCAGTACGAGCAGTACTTC. It codes for CASSSRDGQYEQYF. Full variable domain (missing parts from reference TRBV7-2 and TRBJ2-7): GAGVSQSPSNKVTEKGKDVELRCDPISGHTALYWYRQSLGQGLEFLIYFQGNSAPDKSGLPSDRFSAERTGGSVSTLTIQRTQQEDSAVYLCASSSRDGQYEQYFGPGTRLTVT.

J is TRBJ1-5 and V is TRBV7-9; 7 nucleotides align to TRBD1. V was pared by 5 bases and J by 7 bases, with 8 bases of the junction left unmatched. Germline-derived CDR1 and CDR2 are SEHNR and FQNEAQ (reference sequence). The CDR3 length is 14 residues. The CDR3 loop is CASSLQGTGQPQHF. CDR3 bases: TGTGCCAGCAGCCTACAGGGGACGGGACAGCCCCAGCATTTT.

This clonotype was seen more than once but under ten times. The rearrangement links TRBV20-1 to TRBJ1-5; D is undetermined. The CDR3 runs 13 residues. V was pared by 6 bases and J by 3 bases, with 12 bases between. Germline lookup yields CDR1 DFQATT and CDR2 SNEGSKA (reference sequence). The CDR3 sequence: CSANDDPNQPQHF. In nucleotides, the CDR3 is TGCAGTGCGAACGACGACCCCAATCAGCCCCAGCATTTT.

The chain combines TRBV5-1 with TRBJ2-3, with D perhaps assigned TRBD1 or TRBD2 (6 bases each). Per germline, CDR1 SGHRS and CDR2 YFSETQ. The CDR3 is 16 amino acids. With 4 bases removed from V and 1 base from J, the gap between germline ends came to 16 bases. For the CDR3, the DNA is TGCGCCAGCAGCGGCGGGACAACCGCCCGCACAGATACGCAGTATTTT. This translates into CASSGGTTARTDTQYF.

This clonotype was observed a handful of times. The chain employs TRBV20-1 and TRBJ1-2; a weak D match, TRBD1 (6 bases). The CDR3 runs to 14 residues. The germline V and J ends were trimmed by 3 bases and 4 bases, with 15 bases remaining between them. Germline V gives CDR1 DFQATT, CDR2 SNEGSKA (reference sequence). The CDR3: CSARGHGGPYGYTF. The CDR3 nucleotides read TGCAGTGCTAGGGGACACGGCGGCCCCTATGGCTACACCTTC.

The chain is built from TRBV7-2 and TRBJ1-4, with a weak D call TRBD1 (6 bases). This CDR3 spans 13 amino acids. Germline CDR1 SGHTA, CDR2 FQGNSA. Trimming removed 5 bases from V and 8 bases from J, with 12 bases in between. CDR3 sequence (DNA): TGTGCCAGCAGCCGGGGGGGGCGGGAAAAACTGTTTTTT. This sequence encodes CASSRGGREKLFF.

This clonotype was seen at least ten times. For the CDR3, the DNA is TGTGCCAGCAGCTTAAGAGCGGGTAACAATGAGCAGTTCTTC. Amino acids: CASSLRAGNNEQFF. The gene calls are TRBV7-2 and TRBJ2-1; D might be TRBD2 (6 bases). The CDR3 length is 14 residues. Trimming stripped 2 bases from V and 5 bases from J, with 10 bases between. Per germline, CDR1 SGHTA and CDR2 FQGNSA.

The genes are TRBV12-3 or TRBV12-4 and TRBJ2-7, with TRBD2 as a possible D gene (5 bases). V lost 2 bases and J 0 bases, leaving 8 bases between the germline ends. The CDR3 is 14 residues long. In DNA form, the CDR3 reads TGTGCCAGCAGTTTAAGGACTCGCTCCTACGAGCAGTACTTC. It is translated as CASSLRTRSYEQYF.